The entry that follows covers one T cell receptor (beta chain) sequence. There is no known antigen for this receptor. Nothing much larger sits one base from this clone, and base qualities are not available. Library generation was performed with the immunoSEQ multiplex PCR assay. Following the manufacturer's protocol, the hsTCRB Kit was used to amplify rearranged TCR beta chain sequences. Sequencing of TCRB libraries was carried out on an Illumina MiSeq. The published analysis was carried out like this. The kit vendor's proprietary platform handled demultiplexing, trimming and gene mapping. Drawn from immuneACCESS, this table holds only the in-frame rearrangements with V and J called that TCRdb kept. Clones are partly lost; checked studies trace under half to an unresolved V gene and leave the rest unexplained. Clone size and the V and J calls come from that table; the DNA yielded D and trimming. This sample is represented by tens of thousands of clones; about 80% of them were singletons. Together, the top ten hold around 6.5% of the sample.

The cysteine opens and the phenylalanine closes a CDR3 of 18 amino acids. Left in the record is the CDR3 DNA by itself, 54 bases read in frame from the first base. Cut back by 0 bases and 3 bases, the V and J ends lie 18 bases apart. The germline V gene supplies CDR1 MNHNS and CDR2 SASEGT. The time point label on this specimen signifies: week 11, during vaccination. Every vaccine dose consisted of 300 ug of a 20-mer mutant IDH1 peptide in Montanide, administered subcutaneously together with topical imiquimod. All donors had newly diagnosed IDH1-mutant astrocytomas of WHO grade 3 or 4 that showed loss of nuclear ATRX. The samples were drawn from NOA16, a multicentre, single-arm, open-label phase I trial in Germany that tested a mutant IDH1 peptide vaccine in humans for the first time. Genomic DNA for TCRB sequencing was extracted from EDTA blood using the DNeasy Blood and Tissue Kit. This record belongs to a study of a mutant IDH1 vaccine in newly diagnosed glioma (dated by TCRdb to 2020 to 2023). As for the study more broadly: Across visits V03 through V10, patients got a total of eight vaccinations, given in weeks 1, 3, 5, 7, 11, 15, 19 and 23. Before enrollment, patients had received standard therapy of radiotherapy alone, temozolomide alone, or radiochemotherapy with temozolomide; most received the combination. For exploratory analyses, longitudinal TCRB deep sequencing was carried out in roughly 23 treated patients wherever samples were available. Vaccination began 4-6 weeks after radiotherapy alone, or alongside temozolomide cycles in the chemotherapy-containing groups. Of the roughly 30 treated patients, about 62% were male and approximately 38% were female, and the mean age was around 40 years. Peripheral blood samples were drawn at six visits, namely V03 (baseline), V05, V07, V10, V12 and V13.

Study-level results and caveats: Across multiple MHC alleles, vaccine-induced immune responses were seen in just over 90% of patients. Changes in the top peripheral T cell clonotypes picked up by TCRB sequencing did not appear to be linked to pseudoprogression. The authors stated that sample limitations prevented analyses of patient blood samples from being reproduced. Selection of PBMC samples for TCRB deep sequencing was based on availability.

The material was PBMCs, obtained from a glioma patient whose treatment included an IDH1 peptide vaccine. The receptor chain draws on TRBV6-1 and TRBJ1-5; matching of 5 bases hints at TRBD1 as the D gene. This sequence was found in a middle-aged man with glioma. The sequenced DNA: TGTGCCAGCAGTGAAGCGCACAGGTCTGTGGCATCCAATCAGCCCCAGCATTTT. Its translation is CASSEAHRSVASNQPQHF.